This entry describes one TCR beta chain. Its antigen remains unidentified. No qualities accompany the bases; no much larger clone lies one base away. The treatment or condition tag for this specimen amounts to: high-dose cyclophosphamide on days +3 and +4 as single-agent GVHD prophylaxis. PTCy patients received busulfan and fludarabine conditioning, a related or unrelated marrow graft, and cyclophosphamide on days +3 and +4. PTCy-treated patients came from a prospective multi-institutional clinical trial. Peripheral blood and bone marrow mononuclear cells were isolated by Ficoll-Hypaque density centrifugation and were cryopreserved. The data derive from a study of T cells after posttransplantation cyclophosphamide (dated by TCRdb to 2015 to 2016). In terms of the full investigation: Using TRB sequencing, the study followed how the T cell repertoire rebuilt after myeloablative bone marrow transplantation with posttransplantation cyclophosphamide given as GVHD prophylaxis. TRB sequencing was performed on blood from all 35 or so PTCy patients with 1-year posttransplant specimens. Public TRB sequences were checked against a database of over 3,000 sequences associated with responses to pathogens, tumor antigens, self-antigens and alloantigens. Up to 3 additional blood samples from 2 to 5.2 years after transplant were also TRB-sequenced in 3 patients, as was pretransplant blood from several patients. TRA and TRB clonality were tightly correlated in about ten samples, so subsequent TCR analyses focused on TRB only. Antigen receptor sequencing was done on samples from about 34 PTCy-treated patients and from over 15 related bone marrow donors of those patients. General findings and caveats noted by the study authors: The TRB repertoires of T cells infiltrating skin or GI tract showed only limited overlap with the TRB repertoires of T cells in blood. At 1-2 months, donor-recipient similarity was low but rose over the first year, and the later blood repertoires were often dominated by donor CD8+ memory clones. Across the roughly 48 patients, TRB clonality was highly associated with recipient CMV seropositivity and CMV reactivation, and diversity with PTCy was similar to that in the CNI/methotrexate controls.

The germline V gene supplies CDR1 SGDLS and CDR2 YYNGEE. The germline V end is reduced by 4 bases and the J end by 1 base; junction bases left unmatched: 7. Including the terminal cysteine and phenylalanine, the CDR3 comprises 16 residues. The CDR3 DNA has 48 bases and is translated from base 1. Genomic DNA was the input for TRB sequencing, which was run either with the immunoSEQ assay at survey resolution or with the hsTCRB kit. The paper's data handling went like this. The immunoSEQ software was used for initial read processing, and the LymphoSeq R package was used for repertoire analyses. Clonality was calculated as 1 minus normalized Shannon entropy, and the Gini coefficient was also calculated for each TRB dataset. Phenotypes of unsorted samples were inferred by mapping TRB sequences from sorted subsets of the recipient or donor onto the same recipient's unsorted samples. TCRdb provides this immuneACCESS table in a form limited to in-frame rearrangements. Some clones are lacking; in checked studies, under half of them reflect an unresolved V gene, and why the rest are absent is not known. Clonal size and the V and J genes are those of that table, whereas D and trimming came from the DNA. The sample yields about 11,000 clones; about 85% were counted once. Less than 20% of the sample comes from the top ten.

The sequence was obtained from a female patient aged 50-65 years who received an allogeneic stem cell transplant from a related donor, was CMV-positive, and had no GVHD. Following transplantation, part of the T cell population may be supplied by the graft donor rather than the patient. In this chain, TRBV9 is recombined with TRBJ2-7; 11 nucleotides in the junction match TRBD2. The starting material was PBMCs, obtained about 1,800 days after allogeneic stem cell transplant with posttransplant cyclophosphamide. The DNA reads TGTGCCAGCAGCCCCAGAGTAGCGGGAGGGTCCTACGAGCAGTACTTC. This translates into CASSPRVAGGSYEQYF. With the rest looked up from the reference TRBV9 and TRBJ2-7 genes rather than sequenced, the full variable domain is DSGVTQTPKHLITATGQRVTLRCSPRSGDLSVYWYQQSLDQGLQFLIQYYNGEERAKGNILERFSAQQFPDLHSELNLSSLELGDSALYFCASSPRVAGGSYEQYFGPGTRLTVT.